This T cell receptor beta chain was observed in a study of neurological immune-mediated disorders. This clonotype occurred once. Its antigen remains unknown. The cDNA was produced through 5'RACE with 10-nucleotide random UMIs. TCRdb called the 5' RACE reads again in MiXCR, with one record for every CDR3 protein. The repertoire holds some 25,000 distinct CDR3 sequences, with approximately 7% as singletons. V lost 2 bases to trimming and J lost 9 bases; unmatched junction nucleotides: 10. Germline lookup yields CDR1 SGDLS and CDR2 YYNGEE. The CDR3 contains 16 residues. Study observations and caveats: While HTLV-1-associated myelopathy showed the greatest TCR clonal expansion, multiple sclerosis showed the least, falling below healthy controls.

The J gene is TRBJ2-1, the V gene TRBV9, with 11 bases aligning to TRBD2. Material for sequencing was PBMCs. The sequence was obtained from a woman aged 40 to 50 in good health. The CDR3 DNA is TGTGCCAGCAGCGTCCATACCTCACTAGCGGGAGCTGAGCAGTTCTTC. Translating gives CASSVHTSLAGAEQFF. The full variable domain, its missing parts supplied by reference TRBV9 and TRBJ2-1, is DSGVTQTPKHLITATGQRVTLRCSPRSGDLSVYWYQQSLDQGLQFLIQYYNGEERAKGNILERFSAQQFPDLHSELNLSSLELGDSALYFCASSVHTSLAGAEQFFGPGTRLTVL.